A single sample is the source of the 20 T cell receptor beta chains below, sequenced in a study of cytomegalovirus exposure and HLA in healthy donors. With 60 Vbeta and 13 Jbeta primers, the PCR was carried out. TCRdb's copy holds only in-frame clones and misses some; the assay was immunoSEQ multiplex PCR. Among around 130,000 clones listed, around 90% were seen once. The sample consisted of PBMCs. These receptors were obtained from a woman aged 40 to 50 in good health and CMV-seronegative.

The chain recombines TRBV5-1 with TRBJ2-7, with 13 positions matching TRBD2. The CDR3 extends over 16 amino acids. J gave up 5 bases and V 0 bases, and 5 bases lay outside the gene matches. The germline V gene encodes CDR1 SGHRS and CDR2 YFSETQ. CDR3 amino acids: CASSLGLAGGINEQYF. CDR3 nucleotide sequence: TGCGCCAGCAGCTTGGGACTAGCGGGAGGTATAAACGAGCAGTACTTC.

The chain combines TRBV2 with TRBJ1-1; D might be TRBD1 (6 bases). Looked up from germline, CDR1 is SNHLY and CDR2 is FYNNEI. The CDR3 runs 14 residues. Trimming removed 5 bases at V and 5 bases at J, with 15 bases between. The CDR3 reads CASSYTGTPTEAFF. The CDR3, as DNA: TGTGCCAGCAGTTATACCGGGACACCGACTGAAGCTTTCTTT.

The chain carries TRBV2 and TRBJ1-5; D ambiguous. The V end lost 6 bases, the J end lost 10 bases, and 19 bases lay between the germline ends. The germline V gene encodes CDR1 SNHLY and CDR2 FYNNEI. The CDR3 loop spans 14 amino acids. The CDR3 coding sequence is TGTGCCAGCAGCTACTCATATCCTGAGGGACCCCAGCATTTT. The encoded protein is CASSYSYPEGPQHF. Supplemented by reference TRBV2 and TRBJ1-5, the full variable domain reads EPEVTQTPSHQVTQMGQEVILRCVPISNHLYFYWYRQILGQKVEFLVSFYNNEISEKSEIFDDQFSVERPDGSNFTLKIRSTKLEDSAMYFCASSYSYPEGPQHFGDGTRLSIL.

V is TRBV6-1 and J is TRBJ2-7, with TRBD1 matching over 10 bases. This CDR3 is 15 amino acids long. Germline values: CDR1 MNHNS, CDR2 SASEGT. The trim removed 5 bases at V and 4 bases at J, leaving 8 bases unmatched. CDR3 amino acids: CASSLRDRGGYEQYF. CDR3 bases: TGTGCCAGCAGTCTAAGGGACAGGGGAGGTTACGAGCAGTACTTC.

The chain has TRBV5-1 and TRBJ2-7; no clear D gene. This CDR3 is built from 12 residues. Trimming took off 0 bases at V and 3 bases at J, with 4 bases between the two ends. Germline V CDR1 and CDR2: SGHRS, YFSETQ. The CDR3 loop is CASSLEHYEQYF. In DNA form, the CDR3 reads TGCGCCAGCAGCTTGGAACACTACGAGCAGTACTTC. The full variable domain, its missing parts supplied by reference TRBV5-1 and TRBJ2-7, is KAGVTQTPRYLIKTRGQQVTLSCSPISGHRSVSWYQQTPGQGLQFLFEYFSETQRNKGNFPGRFSGRQFSNSRSEMNVSTLELGDSALYLCASSLEHYEQYFGPGTRLTVT.

This clone was picked up one time. V gene TRBV19 combines with J gene TRBJ1-5, with 10 bases identical to TRBD1. The CDR3 is 14 residues long. The V and J ends lost 6 bases and 6 bases, in that order; junction bases with no gene match: 5. Germline CDR1 LNHDA, CDR2 SQIVND (reference sequence). For the CDR3, the DNA is TGTGCCAGTAGCCACGACAGGGGGCTTCAGCCCCAGCATTTT. Translated, it gives CASSHDRGLQPQHF. The full variable domain, in which reference TRBV19 and TRBJ1-5 provide the parts outside the CDR3, is DGGITQSPKYLFRKEGQNVTLSCEQNLNHDAMYWYRQDPGQGLRLIYYSQIVNDFQKGDIAEGYSVSREKKESFPLTVTSAQKNPTAFYLCASSHDRGLQPQHFGDGTRLSIL.

The CDR3 sequence: CAISESTGGTEAFF. The CDR3 nucleotides are TGTGCCATCAGTGAGTCCACAGGGGGGACTGAAGCTTTCTTT. V usage is TRBV10-3 and J usage is TRBJ1-1; 8 nucleotides match TRBD1. This CDR3 is built from 14 residues. With V trimmed by 0 bases and J by 5 bases, 2 bases remained unmatched. Germline V gene data show CDR1 as ENHRY and CDR2 as SYGVKD.

This chain joins TRBV7-8 and TRBJ1-2; TRBD1 aligns across 7 bases. Trimming removed 1 base from V and 4 bases from J; junction bases left unmatched: 6. In germline, CDR1 is SGHVS, CDR2 FQNEAQ. The CDR3 runs to 15 residues. CDR3 in amino acids: CASSLEDRYSYGYTF. CDR3 coding DNA: TGTGCCAGCAGCTTAGAGGACAGGTACAGCTATGGCTACACCTTC.

The J gene is TRBJ2-7, the V gene TRBV5-1; 7 nucleotides line up with TRBD2. The CDR3 totals 16 residues. V was pared by 3 bases and J by 1 base, with 10 bases of the junction left unmatched. Looked up from germline, CDR1 is SGHRS and CDR2 is YFSETQ. In DNA form, the CDR3 reads TGCGCCAGCAGCTCCGTTATAGCGGGCCTTTCCTACGAGCAGTACTTC. The encoded protein is CASSSVIAGLSYEQYF.

This clone was counted only a few times. This sequence joins TRBV19 and TRBJ2-7, with D perhaps TRBD2 (6 bases). The CDR3 loop spans 13 amino acids. Deletions cut 5 bases from V and 0 bases from J, with 8 bases between. Germline-derived CDR1 and CDR2 are LNHDA and SQIVND (reference sequence). CDR3 bases: TGTGCCAGTAGTTGGCGGGACTCCTACGAGCAGTACTTC. Its protein is CASSWRDSYEQYF.

This chain connects TRBV28 to TRBJ1-2, with 10 bases aligning to TRBD1. There are 13 residues in the CDR3. Germline-derived CDR1 and CDR2 are MDHEN and SYDVKM. Losses at the gene ends were 6 bases for V and 8 bases for J; bases not matched to a gene: 6. The CDR3 DNA follows: TGTGCCAGCAGGACGACAGGGGGCGCGGGCTACACCTTC. Translating gives CASRTTGGAGYTF.

This chain connects TRBV2 to TRBJ2-5; TRBD2 might be the D (7 bases). Between the trimmed V and J ends, which lost 4 bases and 4 bases, there was a span of 19 bases. The CDR3 is 16 residues long. The germline V gene has CDR1 SNHLY and CDR2 FYNNEI. In DNA form, the CDR3 reads TGTGCCAGCAGTGCCCTTAGCGGGCTAGGGGGAGAGACCCAGTACTTC. It specifies CASSALSGLGGETQYF.

V gene TRBV5-1 combines with J gene TRBJ2-5; no clear D gene. Germline CDR1 and CDR2: SGHRS and YFSETQ. V lost 1 base and J lost 5, with 6 bases in between. There are 12 residues in the CDR3. CDR3 coding DNA: TGCGCCAGCAGCTTGATTTCGGAGACCCAGTACTTC. This gives the protein CASSLISETQYF.

Notes on this clone: An end of the junction differs from the germline gene, which may be a read error. This sequence joins TRBV7-6 and TRBJ2-1; TRBD2 agrees at 12 bases. This CDR3 spans 14 amino acids. Germline assignment: CDR1 SGHVS and CDR2 FNYEAQ. The CDR3 sequence is CASSLAGGKNEQFF. The CDR3 DNA is TGTGCCAGCAGCCTAGCGGGAGGGAAGAATGAGCAGTTCTTC.

The J gene is TRBJ2-5, the V gene TRBV10-1, with 12 bases matching TRBD2. The tail of the sequence fits TRBJ2-7 better, so the J call may be wrong. Per the germline V gene, CDR1 is WNHNN and CDR2 is SYGVQD (reference sequence). This CDR3 contains 18 residues. The CDR3 loop is CASSEQRTSGDPGYEQYF. DNA for the CDR3: TGCGCCAGCAGTGAGCAACGGACTAGCGGGGACCCAGGATACGAGCAGTACTTC.

This chain joins TRBV4-1 and TRBJ2-1; 9 bases agree with TRBD2. This CDR3 has 14 residues. Looked up from germline, CDR1 is MGHRA and CDR2 is YSYEKL. V lost 4 bases, J lost 6 bases, and 4 bases stayed unmatched. CDR3 region: CASSLKGLANEQFF. The DNA for the CDR3 is TGCGCCAGCAGCCTAAAGGGACTAGCCAATGAGCAGTTCTTC.

A few counts support this clone. Written as DNA, the CDR3 is TGTGCCACCAGCAGAGATCTCACTAGAATCTACGAGCAGTACTTC. It yields the protein CATSRDLTRIYEQYF. This chain uses TRBV15 with TRBJ2-7; a weak D match, TRBD2 (5 bases). Germline V CDR1 and CDR2: LNHNV, YYDKDF (reference sequence). This CDR3 is built from 15 residues. Trimming pared 0 bases from V and 3 bases from J, leaving 12 bases between.

The gene calls are TRBV7-9 and TRBJ2-7, with 8 bases identical to TRBD1. Germline-derived CDR1 and CDR2 are SEHNR and FQNEAQ (reference sequence). The CDR3 sequence is 13 residues long. With 10 bases clipped from V and 3 bases from J, the junction kept 8 bases outside the gene matches. Here the CDR3 reads CATRIQGVYEQYF. The DNA of the CDR3 is TGTGCCACCCGTATACAGGGGGTCTACGAGCAGTACTTC.

The rearrangement uses TRBV27 and TRBJ2-2; 7 bases match TRBD1. Germline trimming cut 0 bases from V and 6 bases from J; bases unmatched to any gene: 10. The CDR3 runs 17 residues. Germline-derived CDR1 and CDR2 are MNHEY and SMNVEV (reference sequence). The CDR3 coding sequence is TGTGCCAGCAGTTTATCCCGTACAGGGGCAGGGGCCGGGGAGCTGTTTTTT. Its protein is CASSLSRTGAGAGELFF.

V and J are TRBV11-2 and TRBJ2-1; TRBD2 is a possible D gene (6 bases). Germline-derived CDR1 and CDR2 are SGHAT and FQNNGV. The CDR3 consists of 13 residues. Trimming left V 1 base short and J 9 bases short, with 10 bases between. In DNA, the CDR3 is TGTGCCAGCAGCTTAGGTGGCGGGACTGAGCAGTTCTTC. It is translated as CASSLGGGTEQFF.